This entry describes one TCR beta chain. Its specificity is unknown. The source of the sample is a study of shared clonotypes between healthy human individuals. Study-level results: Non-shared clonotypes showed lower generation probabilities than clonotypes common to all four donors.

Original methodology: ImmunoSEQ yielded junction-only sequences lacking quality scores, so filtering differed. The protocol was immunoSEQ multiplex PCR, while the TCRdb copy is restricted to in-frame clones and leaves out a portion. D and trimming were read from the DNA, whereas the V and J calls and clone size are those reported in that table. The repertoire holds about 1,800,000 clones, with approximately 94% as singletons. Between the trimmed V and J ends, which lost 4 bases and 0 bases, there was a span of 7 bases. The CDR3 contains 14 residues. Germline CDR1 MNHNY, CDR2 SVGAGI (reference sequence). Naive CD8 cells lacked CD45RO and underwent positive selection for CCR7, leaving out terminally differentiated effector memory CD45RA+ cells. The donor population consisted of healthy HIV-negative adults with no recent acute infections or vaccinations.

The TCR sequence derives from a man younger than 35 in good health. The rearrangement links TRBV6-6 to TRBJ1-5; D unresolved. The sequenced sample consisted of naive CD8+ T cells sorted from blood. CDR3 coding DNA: TGTGCCAGCAGTTTCGACCATAGCAATCAGCCCCAGCATTTT. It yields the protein CASSFDHSNQPQHF.